A single sample is the source of the 25 T cell receptor beta chains below, sequenced in a study of OX40 agonist ivuxolimab in advanced cancers. The method behind the library was the immunoSEQ multiplex PCR assay. In TCRdb, the immuneACCESS table is reduced to in-frame sequences with V and J assigned. These tables do not hold every clone; where another copy was compared, an unresolved V gene accounts for under half, and the others remain unexplained. For this sample the table gives fewer than 55,000 clones, of which roughly nine tenths were detected only once. The ten largest clones capture around 15% of the sample. The material was CD4+ or CD8+ T cells sorted from blood, obtained in a trial of the OX40 agonist ivuxolimab. The receptors were sampled from an adult with an advanced solid tumor such as melanoma, head and neck, liver or kidney cancer.

This chain links TRBV7-6 with TRBJ2-1; maybe TRBD2 (6 bases). The CDR3 length is 13 residues. Germline values: CDR1 SGHVS, CDR2 FNYEAQ. V lost 4 bases and J 5 bases, leaving 9 bases between the germline ends. CDR3: CASSSGTDNEQFF. CDR3 nucleotides: TGTGCCAGCAGCTCCGGGACTGACAATGAGCAGTTCTTC.

This chain links TRBV25-1 with TRBJ1-6, with a possible D match to TRBD1 (5 bases). Germline CDR1 and CDR2: MGHDK and SYGVNS. The V end lost 7 bases, the J end lost 7 bases, and 14 bases lay between the germline ends. The CDR3 spans 14 residues. Here the CDR3 reads CASTTDPWNSPLHF. In nucleotides, the CDR3 is TGTGCCAGCACGACAGACCCTTGGAATTCACCCCTCCACTTT.

This clone was observed once. The V call is TRBV7-2, the J call TRBJ1-2; D is possibly TRBD1 (6 bases). CDR3 length equals 15 residues. Germline V gene lookup returns CDR1 SGHTA and CDR2 FQGNSA. Trimming removed 5 bases at V and 4 bases at J, with 17 bases between. CDR3 bases: TGTGCCAGCAGCGTAATCCCCGGACAGATCTATGGCTACACCTTC. Translated, it gives CASSVIPGQIYGYTF.

This chain connects TRBV4-1 to TRBJ2-7; D unclear. Germline CDR1 and CDR2: MGHRA and YSYEKL. This CDR3 region has 14 residues. Trimming took off 4 bases at V and 1 base at J, with 11 bases between the two ends. CDR3: CASSLRSGSYEQYF. In DNA form, the CDR3 reads TGCGCCAGCAGCCTGAGGTCGGGTTCCTACGAGCAGTACTTC.

This clone occurred a few times. The chain combines TRBV27 with TRBJ2-4, with 9 bases fitting TRBD1. V lost 6 bases and J lost 7; bases outside the gene matches: 10. The CDR3 runs to 15 residues. From germline, CDR1 is MNHEY and CDR2 SMNVEV (reference sequence). CDR3 sequence: CASRFTGGANNIQYF. The CDR3, as DNA: TGTGCCAGCAGATTCACAGGGGGCGCGAATAACATTCAGTACTTC.

The chain recombines TRBV7-2 with TRBJ2-3; TRBD2 matches at 12 bases. Trimming took 5 bases from V and 3 from J; bases not matched to a gene: 3. The CDR3 consists of 15 residues. Germline values: CDR1 SGHTA, CDR2 FQGNSA. The CDR3 reads CASSATSGGTDTQYF. The DNA of the CDR3 is TGTGCCAGCAGCGCGACTAGCGGGGGAACAGATACGCAGTATTTT.

The sample holds one count of this clone. DNA of the CDR3: TGTGCCAGCTCACCATCGGGGGGTTCGGGCTCCTACGAGCAGTACTTC. Its translation: CASSPSGGSGSYEQYF. The chain has TRBV18 and TRBJ2-7, with 7 bases matching TRBD2. This CDR3 has 16 amino acids. The V and J ends lost 2 bases and 0 bases, in that order; junction bases with no gene match: 7. Germline lookup yields CDR1 KGHSH and CDR2 LQKENI.

The chain carries TRBV6-5 and TRBJ1-1, with a possible D match to TRBD1 (6 bases). From germline, CDR1 is MNHEY and CDR2 SVGAGI. Trimming stripped 5 bases from V and 4 bases from J, with 17 bases between. This CDR3 has 15 residues. This CDR3 is CASSPYRASGTEAFF. The CDR3 DNA reads as TGTGCCAGCAGTCCATACAGGGCTTCGGGCACTGAAGCTTTCTTT.

The chain links TRBV19 to TRBJ2-7; D is undetermined. This CDR3 comprises 13 residues. Germline-derived CDR1 and CDR2 are LNHDA and SQIVND (reference sequence). With 5 bases removed from V and 3 bases from J, the gap between germline ends came to 11 bases. CDR3 DNA: TGTGCCAGTAGTTTGGGCATGGGCTACGAGCAGTACTTC. Amino acid sequence: CASSLGMGYEQYF. Looking up the rest from reference TRBV19 and TRBJ2-7 gives the full variable domain: DGGITQSPKYLFRKEGQNVTLSCEQNLNHDAMYWYRQDPGQGLRLIYYSQIVNDFQKGDIAEGYSVSREKKESFPLTVTSAQKNPTAFYLCASSLGMGYEQYFGPGTRLTVT.

The CDR3 sequence is CASSLWGGEVAFF. DNA of the CDR3: TGTGCCAGCAGTTTATGGGGGGGGGAGGTAGCTTTCTTT. The chain links TRBV27 to TRBJ1-1, with D perhaps TRBD1 (5 bases). Germline V gene data show CDR1 as MNHEY and CDR2 as SMNVEV (reference sequence). The CDR3 contains 13 residues. With 1 base removed from V and 10 bases from J, the gap between germline ends came to 13 bases.

This clone is judged medium-sized (0.01 to 0.1%). V usage is TRBV19 and J usage is TRBJ1-1; D call uncertain. Trimming stripped 2 bases from V and 4 bases from J, with 8 bases between. This CDR3 comprises 13 residues. Germline CDR1 is LNHDA and CDR2 is SQIVND (reference sequence). The CDR3 DNA reads TGTGCCAGTAGTATAATTATGGGCACTGAAGCTTTCTTT. It is translated as CASSIIMGTEAFF.

Only a few counts were recorded for this clone. The chain is built from TRBV5-6 and TRBJ2-5, with 8 bases matching TRBD1. The CDR3 loop spans 13 amino acids. V dropped 6 bases and J dropped 0; count of bases not matched to a gene: 1. Looked up from germline, CDR1 is SGHDT and CDR2 is YYEEEE. CDR3 DNA: TGTGCCAGCAACAGGGGGAACCAAGAGACCCAGTACTTC. Its protein is CASNRGNQETQYF.

The V and J genes are TRBV12-5 and TRBJ2-1, with 8 bases aligning to TRBD1. V lost 2 bases to trimming and J lost 7 bases; unmatched junction nucleotides: 7. The germline V gene has CDR1 LGHNT and CDR2 FRNRAP. The CDR3 runs to 15 residues. Here the CDR3 reads CASGLSSTGGNEQFF. CDR3 bases: TGTGCTAGTGGTTTGTCTTCAACAGGGGGGAATGAGCAGTTCTTC.

V gene TRBV6-5 combines with J gene TRBJ2-1; a weak D match, TRBD2 (5 bases). V lost 4 bases and J 8 bases, leaving 15 bases between the germline ends. Germline lookup yields CDR1 MNHEY and CDR2 SVGAGI. The CDR3 runs 14 residues. The CDR3: CASSSDSSLDEQFF. In nucleotides, the CDR3 is TGTGCCAGCAGTTCGGACTCATCCCTCGATGAGCAGTTCTTC.

The gene calls are TRBV19 and TRBJ1-1; D is undetermined. Germline V gene lookup returns CDR1 LNHDA and CDR2 SQIVND (reference sequence). The V end was cut by 5 bases, the J end by 8 bases, with 12 bases between. The CDR3 has 12 residues. The CDR3 here is CASSLVEREAFF. The DNA of the CDR3 is TGTGCCAGTAGTCTTGTAGAGCGGGAAGCTTTCTTT.

This clone was found a few times. V is TRBV4-1 and J is TRBJ2-2; D remains ambiguous. V was pared by 0 bases and J by 1 base, with 6 bases between. The CDR3 spans 15 residues. Per germline, CDR1 MGHRA and CDR2 YSYEKL. CDR3 sequence: CASSQDAGNTGELFF. CDR3 DNA sequence: TGCGCCAGCAGCCAAGACGCAGGGAACACCGGGGAGCTGTTTTTT.

The genes are TRBV7-9 and TRBJ2-3; TRBD2 matches 8 bases. Germline V gives CDR1 SEHNR, CDR2 FQNEAQ (reference sequence). V lost 5 bases to trimming and J lost 4 bases; unmatched junction nucleotides: 5. There are 14 residues in the CDR3. CDR3 sequence (DNA): TGTGCCAGCAGCACGGGAGGGGTTTCAGATACGCAGTATTTT. This translates into CASSTGGVSDTQYF.

This sequence joins TRBV29-1 and TRBJ1-5; no clear D. The germline V gene encodes CDR1 SQVTM and CDR2 ANQGSEA. The CDR3 is 13 amino acids. The V end lost 4 bases, the J end lost 0 bases, and 7 bases lay between the germline ends. The CDR3, as DNA: TGCAGCGTTGTTGCAGATAGCAATCAGCCCCAGCATTTT. This sequence encodes CSVVADSNQPQHF. Complete variable domain (other parts from reference TRBV29-1 and TRBJ1-5): SAVISQKPSRDICQRGTSLTIQCQVDSQVTMMFWYRQQPGQSLTLIATANQGSEATYESGFVIDKFPISRPNLTFSTLTVSNMSPEDSSIYLCSVVADSNQPQHFGDGTRLSIL.

By sample share, this clone is medium-sized (0.01 to 0.1%). The chain is built from TRBV7-8 and TRBJ2-1; 10 bases are a match to TRBD2. Germline lookup yields CDR1 SGHVS and CDR2 FQNEAQ. V lost 5 bases and J lost 4; bases outside the gene matches: 8. The CDR3 has 16 residues. Here the CDR3 reads CASSQETSGAYNEQFF. For the CDR3, the DNA is TGTGCCAGCAGCCAAGAAACTAGCGGGGCGTACAATGAGCAGTTCTTC. The full variable domain, its missing parts supplied by reference TRBV7-8 and TRBJ2-1, is GAGVSQSPRYKVAKRGQDVALRCDPISGHVSLFWYQQALGQGPEFLTYFQNEAQLDKSGLPSDRFFAERPEGSVSTLKIQRTQQEDSAVYLCASSQETSGAYNEQFFGPGTRLTVL.

V and J are TRBV6-5 and TRBJ2-3; 14 positions agree with TRBD2. V lost 8 bases, J lost 9 bases, and 7 bases stayed unmatched. This CDR3 is 14 amino acids long. The germline CDR1 and CDR2 sequences are MNHEY and SVGAGI. The CDR3 DNA reads TGTGCCAGCGGACTAGCGGGGGGCCAATCGACGCAGTATTTT. This gives the protein CASGLAGGQSTQYF.

This clone is medium-sized in the sample. The chain has TRBV7-9 and TRBJ1-2; a possible D gene is TRBD1 (6 bases). Trimming took off 0 bases at V and 3 bases at J, with 17 bases between the two ends. CDR1 and CDR2 from the germline V gene are SEHNR and FQNEAQ (reference sequence). The CDR3 runs 17 residues. DNA of the CDR3: TGTGCCAGCAGCTTAGCTGGGACGCGACAGGCATACTATGGCTACACCTTC. It specifies CASSLAGTRQAYYGYTF.

The chain joins TRBV6-1 to TRBJ1-2; perhaps TRBD1 as D (5 bases). The germline CDR1 and CDR2 sequences are MNHNS and SASEGT. The ends were cut back, 3 bases at V and 2 bases at J, with 16 bases in the middle. This CDR3 spans 16 amino acids. CDR3 sequence reads: CASSDPWIGVNYGYTF. The CDR3 DNA sequence: TGTGCCAGCAGTGATCCTTGGATAGGGGTGAACTATGGCTACACCTTC.

This clone was recorded only once. As DNA, the CDR3 is TGTGCCAGCAGCTTGGGGACACTTAGCAATCAGCCCCAGCATTTT. Amino acids: CASSLGTLSNQPQHF. V is TRBV9 and J is TRBJ1-5; possibly TRBD1 for D (6 bases). The germline V gene encodes CDR1 SGDLS and CDR2 YYNGEE. The V gene lost 4 bases and the J gene lost 0 bases, with 11 bases spanning the gap. CDR3 length: 15 amino acids.

The V call is TRBV7-9, the J call TRBJ2-6; 10 bases match TRBD1. Trimming cost V 5 bases and J 2 bases; bases outside gene matches: 6. The germline V gene encodes CDR1 SEHNR and CDR2 FQNEAQ (reference sequence). The CDR3 totals 17 residues. The CDR3 loop is CASSETGGSAGANVLTF. The DNA of the CDR3 is TGTGCCAGCAGCGAGACAGGGGGCTCGGCTGGGGCCAACGTCCTGACTTTC.

The CDR3 sequence is CASSGGGGAGETQYF. The CDR3 DNA sequence: TGTGCCAGCAGCGGTGGAGGGGGCGCAGGGGAGACCCAGTACTTC. V gene TRBV9 combines with J gene TRBJ2-5; D perhaps matches TRBD1 (7 bases). V gave up 3 bases and J gave up 5 bases, with 17 bases separating them. CDR1 is SGDLS and CDR2 is YYNGEE in the germline V gene. CDR3 size: 15 residues.